This is a list of T cell receptor beta chains from one sample in a study of T cells after yellow fever vaccination. Via MiXCR, TCRdb re-called the 5' RACE reads, giving one row per CDR3 protein. The sample lists a few hundred thousand distinct CDR3 sequences, roughly 4% occurring once. The sample in question was PBMCs, obtained 5 days after the yellow fever booster vaccination. The receptors shown here come from a man between 18 and 35 years old who received the YFV17D yellow fever vaccine. The CDR3 runs from the conserved cysteine through the conserved F or W. A D gene is named only where the DNA matches it firmly. Only part of the rows carry a size: once, few, many, or a class if the clone is expanded.

J gene	D gene	V gene	clone size	CDR3 protein	CDR3 DNA
TRBJ2-2	.	TRBV29-1	few	CSVEKGVGTGELFF	TGCAGCGTTGAAAAGGGGGTGGGCACCGGGGAGCTGTTTTTT
TRBJ2-2	TRBD1	TRBV12-3/TRBV12-4	.	CASSYRTGVGELFF	TGTGCCAGCAGCTACCGGACAGGGGTCGGGGAGCTGTTTTTT
TRBJ2-5	TRBD2	TRBV11-2	many	CASSGTSTETQYF	TGTGCCAGCAGCGGGACTAGTACGGAGACCCAGTACTTC
TRBJ1-5	.	TRBV23-1	few	CASGGEGNQPQHF	TGCGCCAGCGGGGGGGAAGGCAATCAGCCCCAGCATTTT
TRBJ1-1	TRBD1	TRBV4-1	.	CASSRTGVLMNTEAFF	TGCGCCAGCAGCCGAACAGGGGTCCTAATGAACACTGAAGCTTTCTTT
TRBJ1-1	.	TRBV4-1	few	CASSDVLEAFF	TGCGCCAGCAGCGATGTGCTCGAAGCTTTCTTT
TRBJ1-5	TRBD1	TRBV12-3/TRBV12-4	many	CASSKGQGARQPQHF	TGTGCCAGCAGTAAGGGACAGGGGGCGAGGCAGCCCCAGCATTTT
TRBJ2-5	.	TRBV28	few	CASSFPPKETQYF	TGTGCCAGCAGTTTCCCGCCCAAAGAGACCCAGTACTTC
TRBJ1-4	.	TRBV7-2	many	CASSLQGGWSNEKLFF	TGTGCCAGCAGCTTACAGGGAGGGTGGAGTAATGAAAAACTGTTTTTT
TRBJ2-6	.	TRBV5-1	many	CASSLTGNSGANVLTF	TGCGCCAGCAGCCTAACAGGGAACTCTGGGGCCAACGTCCTGACTTTC
TRBJ1-2	TRBD1	TRBV19	few	CASKTSGGSDYGYTF	TGTGCCAGTAAAACCTCAGGGGGCAGCGACTACGGCTACACCTTC
TRBJ2-2	.	TRBV18	.	CASSPNQLRGFNTGELFF	TGTGCCAGCTCACCAAATCAACTGAGGGGTTTCAACACCGGGGAGCTGTTTTTT
TRBJ2-5	.	TRBV5-1	.	CASSLQGGAGETQYF	TGCGCCAGCAGCCTTCAAGGGGGGGCGGGGGAGACCCAGTACTTC
TRBJ1-6	TRBD1	TRBV4-3	few	CASSQDRNRGFHSPLHF	TGCGCCAGCAGCCAAGATAGGAACAGGGGGTTTCATTCACCCCTCCACTTT
TRBJ2-7	.	TRBV10-3	.	CAIRTGGLEQYF	TGTGCCATCAGGACAGGCGGTCTCGAGCAGTACTTC
TRBJ1-1	.	TRBV3-1	.	CASSKVTGLGTEAFF	TGTGCCAGCAGCAAAGTCACGGGGCTGGGCACTGAAGCTTTCTTT